These 8 T cell receptor beta chains were all obtained from the same sample, sequenced in a study of cytomegalovirus exposure and HLA in healthy donors. Sequencing was performed with immunoSEQ multiplex PCR; in TCRdb, only in-frame clones are kept and a portion is missing. This table has roughly 98,000 clones, roughly nine tenths appearing once. Sequencing used PBMCs. The receptors come from a woman in her 30s in good health and CMV-seronegative.

The rearrangement links TRBV7-9 to TRBJ1-1; 7 bases align to TRBD1. With V trimmed by 5 bases and J by 3 bases, 6 bases remained unmatched. The CDR3 is 14 residues long. Per germline, CDR1 SEHNR and CDR2 FQNEAQ (reference sequence). For the CDR3, the DNA is TGTGCCAGCAGCCCCCAGGGGGGTTACACTGAAGCTTTCTTT. Translating gives CASSPQGGYTEAFF.

The rearrangement uses TRBV15 and TRBJ2-1; D may be TRBD1 (7 bases). The CDR3 extends over 14 amino acids. Trimming cost V 0 bases and J 9 bases, with 12 bases left between them. CDR1 LNHNV and CDR2 YYDKDF come from the germline V gene (reference sequence). The CDR3 DNA is TGTGCCACCAGCAGAGATTGGAGGGACAGTGAGCAGTTCTTC. As protein: CATSRDWRDSEQFF.

This chain uses TRBV29-1 with TRBJ2-7; perhaps TRBD1 as D (6 bases). The CDR3 has 15 amino acids. Trimming removed 0 bases at V and 2 bases at J, with 14 bases between. Germline-derived CDR1 and CDR2 are SQVTM and ANQGSEA. The CDR3 nucleotides read TGCAGCGTTGAAGACCCATGGACAGACCCCTACGAGCAGTACTTC. Translation: CSVEDPWTDPYEQYF.

The chain recombines TRBV7-8 with TRBJ1-4; tentative D call: TRBD1 (6 bases). Germline V gene data show CDR1 as SGHVS and CDR2 as FQNEAQ. The CDR3 loop spans 14 amino acids. Trimming removed 5 bases from V and 6 bases from J, with 13 bases in between. CDR3 protein: CASSQDSRHEKLFF. CDR3 nucleotide sequence: TGTGCCAGCAGCCAGGACAGCAGACATGAAAAACTGTTTTTT. Full variable domain (rest looked up from reference TRBV7-8 and TRBJ1-4): GAGVSQSPRYKVAKRGQDVALRCDPISGHVSLFWYQQALGQGPEFLTYFQNEAQLDKSGLPSDRFFAERPEGSVSTLKIQRTQQEDSAVYLCASSQDSRHEKLFFGSGTQLSVL.

The CDR3 region is CASSLRQGASEQYF. CDR3 coding DNA: TGTGCCAGCAGCTTGCGACAGGGGGCCAGCGAGCAGTACTTC. The V and J genes are TRBV5-6 and TRBJ2-7; 10 bases are a match to TRBD1. V shed 1 base and J 6 bases; nucleotides not matched to a gene: 4. Germline CDR1 is SGHDT and CDR2 is YYEEEE. The CDR3 has 14 amino acids. The whole variable domain, filled in from reference TRBV5-6 and TRBJ2-7, reads DAGVTQSPTHLIKTRGQQVTLRCSPKSGHDTVSWYQQALGQGPQFIFQYYEEEERQRGNFPDRFSGHQFPNYSSELNVNALLLGDSALYLCASSLRQGASEQYFGPGTRLTVT.

This clone was seen more than once but under ten times. The rearrangement links TRBV5-1 to TRBJ2-7; D perhaps matches TRBD2 (6 bases). CDR1 and CDR2 from the germline V gene are SGHRS and YFSETQ. The CDR3 length is 15 residues. Trimming stripped 4 bases from V and 1 base from J, with 15 bases between. The CDR3 spells CASSQTGLRSYEQYF. CDR3 bases: TGCGCCAGCAGCCAGACCGGACTACGATCCTACGAGCAGTACTTC. The full variable domain, with the rest looked up from reference TRBV5-1 and TRBJ2-7, is KAGVTQTPRYLIKTRGQQVTLSCSPISGHRSVSWYQQTPGQGLQFLFEYFSETQRNKGNFPGRFSGRQFSNSRSEMNVSTLELGDSALYLCASSQTGLRSYEQYFGPGTRLTVT.

The chain carries TRBV11-2 and TRBJ1-2, with D perhaps TRBD1 (5 bases). V was cut by 1 base and J by 4 bases, with 10 bases left in between. The CDR3 covers 14 residues. CDR1 is SGHAT and CDR2 is FQNNGV in the germline V gene. CDR3 in amino acids: CASSLAEGVYGYTF. In DNA form, the CDR3 reads TGTGCCAGCAGCTTAGCGGAAGGGGTCTATGGCTACACCTTC. Looking up the rest from reference TRBV11-2 and TRBJ1-2 gives the full variable domain: EAGVAQSPRYKIIEKRQSVAFWCNPISGHATLYWYQQILGQGPKLLIQFQNNGVVDDSQLPKDRFSAERLKGVDSTLKIQPAKLEDSAVYLCASSLAEGVYGYTFGSGTRLTVV.

This clone was recorded only once. The J gene is TRBJ2-7, the V gene TRBV18, with D perhaps TRBD1 (5 bases). The CDR3 totals 12 residues. The V gene's germline CDR1 is KGHSH and CDR2 LQKENI. Trimming removed 2 bases from V and 9 bases from J, with 11 bases in between. The CDR3 DNA reads as TGTGCCAGCTCACCAGACAGAAACCCGCAGTACTTC. Protein product: CASSPDRNPQYF.